This is a list of T cell receptor beta chains from one sample in a study of blood T cell repertoires in COVID-19. The table came from immunoSEQ multiplex PCR; TCRdb's copy has only in-frame clones and leaves some out. Altogether 270,000 or so clones are present, more than 65% being singletons, with the ten largest covering under 3.5%. The sample was peripheral blood. The receptors derive from a woman aged 18-29 years with acute or convalescent COVID-19. The CDR3 runs from the conserved cysteine through the conserved F or W. A D gene is named only where the DNA matches it firmly. A clone size is listed for some rows: how often the clone was seen (once, few, many), or a class if it is expanded.

cdr3_nt | cdr3_aa | j_call | clone_size | cdr3_length | d_call | v_call
TGTGCCATCAGACAGGGGACAGCGGATAATTCACCCCTCCACTTT | CAIRQGTADNSPLHF | TRBJ1-6 | NA | 15 | TRBD1 | TRBV10-3
TGTGCCAGCAGCCAGGGGCTTTCACCCCTCCACTTT | CASSQGLSPLHF | TRBJ1-6 | NA | 12 | NA | TRBV7-9
TGTGCCAGCAGCGTAGGTAACAGGGGGGACTATGGCTACACCTTC | CASSVGNRGDYGYTF | TRBJ1-2 | NA | 15 | TRBD1 | TRBV9
TGTGCCAGCAGTTTGGGGGGGCCTAGCGGTTACTACGAGCAGTACTTC | CASSLGGPSGYYEQYF | TRBJ2-7 | NA | 16 | NA | TRBV6-2/TRBV6-3
TGCAGCGTTGAAGAGGGAGGACAGGTTGGCTACACCTTC | CSVEEGGQVGYTF | TRBJ1-2 | NA | 13 | TRBD1 | TRBV29-1
TGTGCCAGTAGTAGATGGGGGGACGGGGAGCTGTTTTTT | CASSRWGDGELFF | TRBJ2-2 | NA | 13 | NA | TRBV19
TGTGCCAGCAGCTTAGGAGCGGGAGGGAACTACGAGCAGTACTTC | CASSLGAGGNYEQYF | TRBJ2-7 | NA | 15 | TRBD2 | TRBV11-2
TGTGCCAGCGGGCTAGCGGGAGGTGACGAGCAGTACTTC | CASGLAGGDEQYF | TRBJ2-7 | NA | 13 | TRBD2 | TRBV6-5
TGTGCCAGCAGTGGGGGGACGGTATACGAGCAGTACTTC | CASSGGTVYEQYF | TRBJ2-7 | NA | 13 | NA | TRBV12-3/TRBV12-4
TGTGCCAGTAGTATTTTCGCCTTTGGGGGGGATACAGGGGGCCAGCCCCAGCATTTT | CASSIFAFGGDTGGQPQHF | TRBJ1-5 | NA | 19 | TRBD1 | TRBV19
TGTGCCAGCAGCTTGTCTCGAGGGGGGGCGGGTAATTCACCCCTCCACTTT | CASSLSRGGAGNSPLHF | TRBJ1-6 | NA | 17 | NA | TRBV5-4
TGTGCCAGCAGCCTTCGGGGGAACAGGCCGAACTATGGCTACACCTTC | CASSLRGNRPNYGYTF | TRBJ1-2 | NA | 16 | NA | TRBV3-1/TRBV3-2
TGTGCCAGCAGCGGAGGAGGGAATCAGCCCCAGCATTTT | CASSGGGNQPQHF | TRBJ1-5 | few | 13 | NA | TRBV3-1/TRBV3-2
TGTGCCTGGAGTCGAGATACGCAGTATTTT | CAWSRDTQYF | TRBJ2-3 | NA | 10 | NA | TRBV30
TGTGCCAGCAGTCCCAACCCTAGATCTCAACACGGGGAGCTGTTTTTT | CASSPNPRSQHGELFF | TRBJ2-2 | NA | 16 | NA | TRBV6-2/TRBV6-3
TGTGCCAGCAGCCAACCCCCGGGGGAGCGGGGCCCCTACAATGAGCAGTTCTTC | CASSQPPGERGPYNEQFF | TRBJ2-1 | few | 18 | TRBD2 | TRBV3-1/TRBV3-2
TGTGCCAGCAGCGTCCCCGGGACAGGGAAAGGATACAATCAGCCCCAGCATTTT | CASSVPGTGKGYNQPQHF | TRBJ1-5 | few | 18 | NA | TRBV21-1
TGTGCCAGCAGCTTAGCCCTGCTAGCTAATGAGCAGTTCTTC | CASSLALLANEQFF | TRBJ2-1 | NA | 14 | NA | TRBV7-8
TGCGCCAGCGAGAGGGGAGGACAAGAGACCCAGTACTTC | CASERGGQETQYF | TRBJ2-5 | NA | 13 | NA | TRBV5-1
TGCAGCGTTGATGGGGGACAGTTTAATGAAAAACTGTTTTTT | CSVDGGQFNEKLFF | TRBJ1-4 | NA | 14 | TRBD1 | TRBV29-1
TGTGCCAGCAGCAAAGACCGAACAGCACCCTACGAGCAGTACTTC | CASSKDRTAPYEQYF | TRBJ2-7 | NA | 15 | NA | TRBV5-8
TGTGCCAGCAGCTTACCCCTTCCGACAGGGGCCAATGAGCAGTTCTTC | CASSLPLPTGANEQFF | TRBJ2-1 | NA | 16 | TRBD1 | TRBV11-2
TGTGCCAGCGGGTGGAGGGGGGGCGCGGCAAACACTGAAGCTTTCTTT | CASGWRGGAANTEAFF | TRBJ1-1 | NA | 16 | NA | TRBV5-4
TGTGCCAGTTCTCCGGGACAGGGGCAAGGCGCTGAAGCTTTCTTT | CASSPGQGQGAEAFF | TRBJ1-1 | NA | 15 | TRBD1 | TRBV19
TGTGCCAGCAGCTTGGGGGATAGAAGCGGGAAGTACTCCTACAATGAGCAGTTCTTC | CASSLGDRSGKYSYNEQFF | TRBJ2-1 | NA | 19 | TRBD2 | TRBV5-5
TGTGCCAGCAGCAGAGGGACTAGAGGCGGGGAGCTGTTTTTT | CASSRGTRGGELFF | TRBJ2-2 | NA | 14 | TRBD2 | TRBV9
TGTGCCAGCAGCTTAACGGGACAGGGGGCCAGAGATACGCAGTATTTT | CASSLTGQGARDTQYF | TRBJ2-3 | NA | 16 | TRBD1 | TRBV7-3
TGTGCCAGCAGCATTTGGGGGCGAAAGGGCACTGAAGCTTTCTTT | CASSIWGRKGTEAFF | TRBJ1-1 | NA | 15 | NA | TRBV7-2
TGTGCCATCAGTGGGGGTACTAGCGGGAGTCGCGAGCAGTACTTC | CAISGGTSGSREQYF | TRBJ2-7 | NA | 15 | TRBD2 | TRBV10-3
TGTGCCAGCAGCTTAGGGCTAGCACCGTACAATGAGCAGTTCTTC | CASSLGLAPYNEQFF | TRBJ2-1 | NA | 15 | NA | TRBV7-3
TGTGCCAGCAGCTTGGCAGGCTCCTATGGCTACACCTTC | CASSLAGSYGYTF | TRBJ1-2 | NA | 13 | NA | TRBV7-2
TGTGCCAGCTTCCCAGGGAACACTGAAGCTTTCTTT | CASFPGNTEAFF | TRBJ1-1 | NA | 12 | NA | TRBV5-8
TGTGCCAGCAGTGAAACCCTCGGGACAGTCTATGGCTACACCTTC | CASSETLGTVYGYTF | TRBJ1-2 | NA | 15 | TRBD1 | TRBV2
TGTGCCAGTAGTACCAGGGTGGAAAATTCACCCCTCCACTTT | CASSTRVENSPLHF | TRBJ1-6 | NA | 14 | NA | TRBV19
TGTGCCAGCAGTGAACCCCCTTACACCGGGGAGCTGTTTTTT | CASSEPPYTGELFF | TRBJ2-2 | NA | 14 | NA | TRBV2